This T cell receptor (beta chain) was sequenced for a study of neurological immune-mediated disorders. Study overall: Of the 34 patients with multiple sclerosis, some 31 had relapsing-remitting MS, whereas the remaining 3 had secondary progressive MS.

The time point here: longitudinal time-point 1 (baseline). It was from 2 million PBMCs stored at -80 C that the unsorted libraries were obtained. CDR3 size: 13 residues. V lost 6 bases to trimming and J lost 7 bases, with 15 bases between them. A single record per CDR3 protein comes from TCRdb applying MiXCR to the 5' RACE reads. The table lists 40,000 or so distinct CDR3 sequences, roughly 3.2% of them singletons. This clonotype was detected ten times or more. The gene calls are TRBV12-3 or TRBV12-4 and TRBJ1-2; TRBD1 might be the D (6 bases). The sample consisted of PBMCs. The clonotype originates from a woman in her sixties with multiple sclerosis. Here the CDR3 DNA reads TGTGCCAGCAGGACCGACGAGGGGGGTGGCTACACCTTC. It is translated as CASRTDEGGGYTF.